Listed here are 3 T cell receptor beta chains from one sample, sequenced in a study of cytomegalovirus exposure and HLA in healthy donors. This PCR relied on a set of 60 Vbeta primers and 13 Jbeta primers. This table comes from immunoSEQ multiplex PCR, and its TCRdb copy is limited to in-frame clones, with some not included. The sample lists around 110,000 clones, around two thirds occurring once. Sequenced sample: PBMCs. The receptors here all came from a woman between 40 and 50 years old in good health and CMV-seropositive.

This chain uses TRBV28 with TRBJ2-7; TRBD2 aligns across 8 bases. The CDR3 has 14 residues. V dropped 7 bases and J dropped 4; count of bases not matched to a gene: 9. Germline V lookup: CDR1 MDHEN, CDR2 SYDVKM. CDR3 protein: CASIKTGGAYEQYF. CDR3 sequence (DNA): TGTGCCAGCATCAAGACGGGGGGGGCGTACGAGCAGTACTTC.

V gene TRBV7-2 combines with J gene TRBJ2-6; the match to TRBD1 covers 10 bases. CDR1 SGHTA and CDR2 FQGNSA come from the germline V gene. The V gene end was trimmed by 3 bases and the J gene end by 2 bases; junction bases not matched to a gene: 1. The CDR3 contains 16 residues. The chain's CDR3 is CASSFGQGAGANVLTF. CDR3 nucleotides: TGTGCCAGCAGCTTTGGACAGGGGGCTGGGGCCAACGTCCTGACTTTC.

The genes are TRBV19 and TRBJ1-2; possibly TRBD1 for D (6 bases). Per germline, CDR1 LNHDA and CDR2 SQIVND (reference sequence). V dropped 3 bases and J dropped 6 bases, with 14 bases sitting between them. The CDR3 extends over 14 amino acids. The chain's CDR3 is CASSIGWTDDGYTF. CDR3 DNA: TGTGCCAGTAGTATTGGTTGGACAGACGATGGCTACACCTTC.